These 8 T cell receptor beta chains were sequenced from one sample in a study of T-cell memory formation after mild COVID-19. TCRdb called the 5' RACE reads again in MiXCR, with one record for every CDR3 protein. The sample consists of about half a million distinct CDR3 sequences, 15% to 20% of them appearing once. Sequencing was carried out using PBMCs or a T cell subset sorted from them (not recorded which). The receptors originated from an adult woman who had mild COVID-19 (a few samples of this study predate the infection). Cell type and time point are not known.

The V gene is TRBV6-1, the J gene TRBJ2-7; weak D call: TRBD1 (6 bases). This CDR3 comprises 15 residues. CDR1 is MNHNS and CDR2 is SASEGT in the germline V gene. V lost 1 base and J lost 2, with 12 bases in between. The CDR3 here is CASSEDRTVAYEQYF. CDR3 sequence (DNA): TGTGCCAGCAGTGAAGACCGGACAGTAGCCTACGAGCAGTACTTC.

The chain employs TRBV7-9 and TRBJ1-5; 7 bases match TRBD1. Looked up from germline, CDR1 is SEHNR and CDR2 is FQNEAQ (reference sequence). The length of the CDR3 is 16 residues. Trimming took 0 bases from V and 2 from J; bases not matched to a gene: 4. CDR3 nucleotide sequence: TGTGCCAGCAGCTTAGCGGGGCAGGGGGGCAATCAGCCCCAGCATTTT. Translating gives CASSLAGQGGNQPQHF.

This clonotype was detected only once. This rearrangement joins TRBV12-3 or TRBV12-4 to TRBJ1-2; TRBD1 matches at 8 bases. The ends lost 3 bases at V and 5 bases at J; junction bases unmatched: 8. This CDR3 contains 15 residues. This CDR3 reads CASSFRAGGQYGYTF. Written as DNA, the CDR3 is TGTGCCAGCAGTTTTAGGGCAGGGGGCCAATATGGCTACACCTTC.

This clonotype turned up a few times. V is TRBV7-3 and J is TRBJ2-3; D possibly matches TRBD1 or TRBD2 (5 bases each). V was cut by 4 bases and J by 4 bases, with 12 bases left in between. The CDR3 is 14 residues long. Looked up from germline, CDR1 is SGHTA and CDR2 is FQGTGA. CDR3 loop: CASSSRTGPDTQYF. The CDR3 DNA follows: TGTGCCAGCAGCTCCCGGACGGGGCCAGATACGCAGTATTTT.

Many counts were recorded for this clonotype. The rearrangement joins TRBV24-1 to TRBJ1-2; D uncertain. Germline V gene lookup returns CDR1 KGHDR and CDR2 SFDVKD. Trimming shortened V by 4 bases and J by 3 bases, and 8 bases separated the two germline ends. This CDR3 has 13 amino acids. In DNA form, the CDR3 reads TGTGCCACCAGTGACCGCTTTTACTATGGCTACACCTTC. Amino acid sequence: CATSDRFYYGYTF.

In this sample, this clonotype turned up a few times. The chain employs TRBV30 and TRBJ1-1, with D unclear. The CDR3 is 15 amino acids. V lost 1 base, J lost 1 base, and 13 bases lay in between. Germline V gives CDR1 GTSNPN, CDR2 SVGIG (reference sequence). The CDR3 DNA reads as TGTGCCTGGAGTGCGCCTACGAAATGGAACACTGAAGCTTTCTTT. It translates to CAWSAPTKWNTEAFF.

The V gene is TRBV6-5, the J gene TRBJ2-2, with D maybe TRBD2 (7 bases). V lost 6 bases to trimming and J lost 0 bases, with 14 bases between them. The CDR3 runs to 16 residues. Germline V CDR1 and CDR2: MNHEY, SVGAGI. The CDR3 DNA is TGTGCCAGCAGCCCAAGGGGGGGCGCGAACACCGGGGAGCTGTTTTTT. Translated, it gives CASSPRGGANTGELFF.

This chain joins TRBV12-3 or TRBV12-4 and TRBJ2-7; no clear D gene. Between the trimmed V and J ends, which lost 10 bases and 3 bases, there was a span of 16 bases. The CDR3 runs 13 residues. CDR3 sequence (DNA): TGTGCCACCAAGTTAGGGCAGAACTACGAGCAGTACTTC. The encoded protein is CATKLGQNYEQYF.